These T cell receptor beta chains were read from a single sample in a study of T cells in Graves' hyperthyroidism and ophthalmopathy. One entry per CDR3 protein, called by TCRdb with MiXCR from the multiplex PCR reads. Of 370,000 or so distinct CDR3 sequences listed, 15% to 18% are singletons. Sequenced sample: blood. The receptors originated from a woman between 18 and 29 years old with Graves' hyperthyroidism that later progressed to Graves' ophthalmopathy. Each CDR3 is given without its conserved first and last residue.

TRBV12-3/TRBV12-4	ASSLSGHRADIQY
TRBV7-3	ASSLSRGGGYT
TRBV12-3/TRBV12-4	ASSLSSRGDTEAF
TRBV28	ASSGGGQEGETQY
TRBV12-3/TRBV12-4	ASSLGTSGYT
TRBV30	ARGTGDSGNTIY
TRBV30	ACQTGGNEPQH
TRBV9	ASSGGTGLSYEQY
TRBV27	ASSLKTSGAYEQY
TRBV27	ASRRGGSNQPQH
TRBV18	ASSPEKAGTSGSTQY
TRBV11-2	ASSTRTTDTQY
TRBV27	ASSSGLGGNEQF
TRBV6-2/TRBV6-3	ASSYGQYYEQY
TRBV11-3	ASSLNHLPGVYEQY
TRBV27	ASSSRTSADEQY
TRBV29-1	SVEPPTWTGGSYNEQF
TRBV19	ASSIGAYSNQPQH
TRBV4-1	ASSQLPGLFNSPLH
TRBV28	ASSFGGWGSSYNEQF
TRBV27	ASSTGGRAYQETQY
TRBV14	ASSHRQVPYEQY
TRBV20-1	SALGHLNQPQH
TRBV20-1	SASRSQGRLGANVLT
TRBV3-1	ASSQDIYEQY
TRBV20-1	SARDVVAVSSYEQY
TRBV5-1	ASSTGSGTDTQY
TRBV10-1	ASSGRTAHNEQF
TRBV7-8	ASSPRTGRDQPQH
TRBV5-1	ASSGGTAPLH
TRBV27	ASSLSRAATYEQY
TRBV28	ASSYSPGGMQY
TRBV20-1	SASLQNRDTQY
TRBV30	ASWGPGQGQETQY
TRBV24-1	ATEFGGSTDTQY
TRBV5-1	ASSIAGSEYHEQY